This passage covers 15 T cell receptor beta chains from one sample sequenced in a study of T cells in Graves' hyperthyroidism and ophthalmopathy. TCR beta CDR3 regions were amplified from RNA transcripts. Carried out on the TCR CDR3, a first-round RT-PCR used the HTBI primer set. MiXCR, applied by TCRdb to the multiplex PCR reads, yields one record per CDR3 protein. The sample has 480,000 or so distinct CDR3 sequences; roughly 14% are singletons. The specimen sequenced was blood. The receptor set was obtained from a woman in her late teens or twenties with Graves' hyperthyroidism.

This clonotype has a count of ten or more. The CDR3 coding sequence is TGTGCCAGCAGTGACAAACTAGCGGGAGGGCCTAGCGAGCAGTTCTTC. Translation gives CASSDKLAGGPSEQFF. V usage is TRBV27 and J usage is TRBJ2-1, with 13 bases that match TRBD2. Germline CDR1 reads MNHEY; CDR2 reads SMNVEV (reference sequence). V lost 5 bases to trimming and J lost 10 bases; unmatched junction nucleotides: 11. The CDR3 covers 16 residues.

The chain is built from TRBV6-5 and TRBJ1-1; the D gene is possibly TRBD1 (5 bases). The CDR3 has 17 residues. Germline V gives CDR1 MNHEY, CDR2 SVGAGI. Trimming pared 4 bases from V and 3 bases from J, leaving 21 bases between. CDR3 DNA sequence: TGTGCCAGCAGTTTCTCCCCGGGACCCGCGACGGACACTGAAGCTTTCTTT. Its protein product is CASSFSPGPATDTEAFF.

This clonotype was seen repeatedly, ten times or more. The chain carries TRBV2 and TRBJ1-1; D uncertain. V lost 4 bases and J 3 bases, leaving 9 bases between the germline ends. Germline V lookup: CDR1 SNHLY, CDR2 FYNNEI. CDR3 length: 13 residues. The CDR3 DNA reads TGTGCCAGCAGTGTGCGGGAGGACACTGAAGCTTTCTTT. Protein: CASSVREDTEAFF. The whole variable domain, remainder taken from reference TRBV2 and TRBJ1-1, is EPEVTQTPSHQVTQMGQEVILRCVPISNHLYFYWYRQILGQKVEFLVSFYNNEISEKSEIFDDQFSVERPDGSNFTLKIRSTKLEDSAMYFCASSVREDTEAFFGQGTRLTVV.

This clonotype was picked up a small number of times. V usage is TRBV7-2 and J usage is TRBJ1-2; D is possibly TRBD1 (5 bases). V lost 0 bases and J lost 5, with 13 bases in between. The germline CDR1 and CDR2 sequences are SGHTA and FQGNSA. The CDR3 is 15 amino acids. DNA of the CDR3: TGTGCCAGCAGCTTAGCACCCCAGGGAGTGTATGGCTACACCTTC. Translation: CASSLAPQGVYGYTF.

This clonotype was recorded many times. The chain joins TRBV10-2 to TRBJ1-1; a possible D gene is TRBD1 (5 bases). Germline CDR1 WSHSY, CDR2 SAAADI. V gave up 4 bases and J gave up 5 bases, with 11 bases separating them. This CDR3 comprises 13 residues. The CDR3 loop reads CASSGTTWTEAFF. CDR3 DNA sequence: TGCGCCAGCAGTGGGACAACTTGGACTGAAGCTTTCTTT.

There are a few counts of this clonotype. The V call is TRBV3-1, the J call TRBJ1-6; D is ambiguous. V was pared by 0 bases and J by 7 bases, with 13 bases between. The CDR3 runs 16 residues. Germline assignment: CDR1 LGHDT and CDR2 YNNKEL (reference sequence). CDR3 region: CASSQEALGLNSPLHF. The DNA for the CDR3 is TGTGCCAGCAGCCAAGAAGCTCTCGGTCTCAATTCACCCCTCCACTTT.

The chain employs TRBV20-1 and TRBJ2-1; D is ambiguous. In germline, CDR1 is DFQATT, CDR2 SNEGSKA (reference sequence). The V end was cut by 0 bases, the J end by 7 bases, with 13 bases between. The CDR3 has 14 amino acids. CDR3 protein: CSARDFSSRNEQFF. Here the CDR3 DNA reads TGCAGTGCTAGAGATTTTAGCTCGCGGAATGAGCAGTTCTTC.

This clonotype was seen ten or more times. The rearrangement links TRBV20-1 to TRBJ2-3; TRBD2 is a possible D gene (5 bases). Germline V gives CDR1 DFQATT, CDR2 SNEGSKA (reference sequence). The CDR3 loop spans 16 amino acids. Trimming removed 1 base from V and 4 bases from J, with 18 bases in between. The CDR3 protein is CSARVWDRGWADTQYF. CDR3 DNA sequence: TGCAGTGCTAGAGTCTGGGATCGGGGATGGGCAGATACGCAGTATTTT.

This clonotype was seen at least ten times. CDR3 sequence reads: CASSYAPRGPNTGELFF. The CDR3 nucleotides read TGTGCCAGCAGTTACGCCCCGAGGGGCCCGAACACCGGGGAGCTGTTTTTT. J is TRBJ2-2 and V is TRBV6-6, with D possibly being TRBD1 or TRBD2 (5 bases each). The V end lost 2 bases, the J end lost 0 bases, and 13 bases lay between the germline ends. This CDR3 contains 17 residues. Germline V gene sequence: CDR1 MNHNY, CDR2 SVGAGI (reference sequence).

This clonotype was recorded many times. The V gene is TRBV7-8, the J gene TRBJ2-3; D is uncertain. CDR3 size: 14 residues. V was trimmed by 0 bases and J by 5 bases, leaving 9 bases between them. Germline values: CDR1 SGHVS, CDR2 FQNEAQ. CDR3 in amino acids: CASSLALLRDTQYF. CDR3 in DNA: TGTGCCAGCAGCTTAGCACTGCTCAGAGATACGCAGTATTTT.

CDR3 DNA sequence: TGCGCCAGCAGCTTGGACCAGTTCTACGAGCAGTACTTC. Amino acids: CASSLDQFYEQYF. J is TRBJ2-7 and V is TRBV5-1; D unresolved. Per the germline V gene, CDR1 is SGHRS and CDR2 is YFSETQ. V shed 0 bases and J shed 3 bases, with 7 bases lying between them. This CDR3 spans 13 amino acids.

As regards this clonotype: It is likely a read error, because the conserved phenylalanine at the end of the CDR3 is missing. V and J are TRBV12-3 or TRBV12-4 and TRBJ1-5; the D gene is possibly TRBD1 (5 bases). V was trimmed by 3 bases and J by 7 bases, leaving 16 bases between them. The CDR3 contains 15 residues. The CDR3 bases are TGTGCCAGCAGTTTCGGCTTTGGGGGGTGGCAGCCCCAGCATCTT. Encoded protein: CASSFGFGGWQPQHL.

About this clonotype: Germline is not matched at one junction end, which may reflect a read error. V is TRBV19 and J is TRBJ1-4; D gene unclear. The CDR3 contains 15 residues. Germline V CDR1 and CDR2: LNHDA, SQIVND (reference sequence). CDR3 sequence reads: CAGSMAGQTNEKLFF. CDR3 sequence (DNA): TGTGCCGGTAGTATGGCCGGCCAAACTAATGAAAAACTGTTTTTT.

This clonotype was seen at least ten times. This chain connects TRBV9 to TRBJ1-5; 10 bases map to TRBD1. J gave up 3 bases and V 0 bases, and 0 bases lay outside the gene matches. Germline assignment: CDR1 SGDLS and CDR2 YYNGEE. The CDR3 runs 15 residues. The CDR3 sequence: CASSVGQGANQPQHF. The CDR3 DNA follows: TGTGCCAGCAGCGTAGGACAGGGGGCCAATCAGCCCCAGCATTTT.

There are many counts of this clonotype. The chain recombines TRBV4-1 with TRBJ2-5; unclear D gene. Between the trimmed V and J ends, which lost 0 bases and 5 bases, there was a span of 13 bases. Germline V CDR1 and CDR2: MGHRA, YSYEKL. There are 15 residues in the CDR3. The CDR3 protein is CASSQEHPGPETQYF. The CDR3 region has the DNA TGCGCCAGCAGCCAAGAACACCCGGGCCCGGAGACCCAGTACTTC.